Each of the 28 T cell receptor beta chains below was sequenced from the same sample in a study of CD8+CD57+ T cells in acquired aplastic anemia. Genomic DNA provided the template from which TCR beta VDJ and CDR3 profiles were obtained. One entry per CDR3 protein results from TCRdb running MiXCR on the reads. The sample gives about 260,000 distinct CDR3 sequences, less than 85% of which show up once; less than 50% is in the top ten. In patients chosen for sequencing, flow cytometry had shown CD8+CD57+ cell expansion. The sample consisted of sorted CD4+, CD8+, or CD8+CD57+ T cells (not recorded which) from PBMCs. The origin of the receptors is a human donor with aplastic anemia.

As to this clonotype: The CDR3 does not close with the conserved phenylalanine or tryptophan, likely indicating a read error. Because the CDR3's place on the DNA is in doubt, the DNA is left out and the CDR3 is given as listed by TCRdb. This rearrangement joins TRBV9 to TRBJ1-1. Per the germline V gene, CDR1 is SGDLS and CDR2 is YYNGEE. The CDR3 is 13 residues long, ends included. The CDR3 reads CASSVTSETEYFV.

The V call is TRBV5-1, the J call TRBJ2-7; D unresolved. V shed 0 bases and J shed 1 base, with 8 bases lying between them. CDR1 is SGHRS, CDR2 YFSETQ, per germline. This CDR3 comprises 14 residues. CDR3 residues: CASSLDGYSYEQYF. The CDR3 DNA reads as TGCGCCAGCAGCTTGGACGGATATTCCTACGAGCAGTACTTC.

In nucleotides, the CDR3 is TGTGCCAGCAGCTTACAAAGAAGTGGGGATACGGAGGAGCAGTTCTTC. It yields the protein CASSLQRSGDTEEQFF. This chain connects TRBV7-2 to TRBJ2-1; D remains unclear. From germline, CDR1 is SGHTA and CDR2 FQGNSA. Trimming removed 2 bases from V and 10 bases from J, with 21 bases in between. There are 16 residues in the CDR3.

Note on this clonotype: Since the CDR3 does not end with the conserved phenylalanine or tryptophan, this likely comes from a read error. Because the CDR3's place on the DNA is in doubt, the DNA is left out and the CDR3 is given as listed by TCRdb. The chain has TRBV2 and TRBJ1-2. CDR1 is SNHLY, CDR2 FYNNEI, per germline. With termini counted, the CDR3 has 15 amino acids. This CDR3 reads CASRDGGTDTYGFTL.

This clonotype has a count of ten or more. The rearrangement links TRBV11-3 to TRBJ1-5; D perhaps matches TRBD1 (6 bases). CDR1 and CDR2 (germline): SGHNT, YENEEA. The CDR3 extends over 15 amino acids. V was clipped by 0 bases and J by 4 bases, with 10 bases between them. The CDR3 spells CASSLDLTGNQPQHF. The CDR3 nucleotides are TGTGCCAGCAGCTTAGATCTGACAGGAAATCAGCCCCAGCATTTT.

This clonotype was seen once. A junction end diverges from the germline sequence, so it may reflect a read error. The CDR3 sequence is CAYDLDVTGNTEDFF. The CDR3 region has the DNA TGTGCCTACGACTTAGATGTGACAGGAAACACTGAAGATTTCTTT. J is TRBJ1-1 and V is TRBV7-9; D possibly corresponds to TRBD1 (6 bases). This CDR3 spans 15 amino acids. Germline loops: CDR1 SEHNR, CDR2 FQNEAQ (reference sequence).

The genes are TRBV13 and TRBJ1-6; TRBD1 is a possible D gene (6 bases). V was pared by 2 bases and J by 0 bases, with 8 bases between. Germline V gives CDR1 PRHDT, CDR2 FYEKMQ (reference sequence). The CDR3 is made up of 16 amino acids. CDR3 sequence: CASSLNRVSYNSPLHF. The CDR3 bases are TGTGCCAGCAGCTTAAACAGGGTCTCCTATAATTCACCCCTCCACTTT.

This clonotype was observed a few times. A much more abundant neighbour one base away suggests this may be a read error. It is unclear where the CDR3 begins or ends on the DNA, so no DNA is shown, and the CDR3 is as TCRdb lists it. CDR3 protein: CASSFTSAISSSSF. V gene TRBV7-9 combines with J gene TRBJ2-3; the D segment call TRBD2 is taken from the table without a DNA check. The CDR3 has 14 amino acids, counting both end residues. Germline V gene lookup returns CDR1 SEHNR and CDR2 FQNEAQ (reference sequence).

Details on this clonotype: The junction shows a germline mismatch at one end, possibly a read error. The chain uses TRBV5-1 and TRBJ2-3; the D gene is possibly TRBD1 (7 bases). CDR1 and CDR2 from the germline V gene are SGHRS and YFSETQ. The CDR3 totals 14 residues. DNA of the CDR3: TGTGCCAGCAGCATGCAGGGGGGTCACTATACGCAGTATTTT. Its translation is CASSMQGGHYTQYF.

By share, this clonotype ranks as medium-sized. The chain couples TRBV7-2 to TRBJ2-3; 9 bases are a match to TRBD1. The assigned J gene may be wrong: the sequence end matches TRBJ2-5 better. Germline V gene sequence: CDR1 SGHTA, CDR2 FQGNSA. CDR3 length equals 15 residues. CDR3 region: CASSNGQGSQETQYF. CDR3 sequence (DNA): TGTGCCAGCAGCAATGGACAGGGGTCTCAAGAGACCCAGTACTTC.

The V gene is TRBV5-4, the J gene TRBJ2-3; possibly TRBD2 for D (6 bases). Trimming shortened V by 9 bases and J by 2 bases, and 13 bases separated the two germline ends. In germline, CDR1 is SGHNT, CDR2 YYREEE (reference sequence). The length of the CDR3 is 13 residues. The CDR3 spells CATGDDTTDTQYF. In DNA, the CDR3 is TGTGCCACGGGGGACGACACCACAGATACGCAGTATTTT.

The chain joins TRBV9 to TRBJ1-2; unclear D gene. Trimming left V 5 bases short and J 12 bases short, with 17 bases between. The CDR3 loop spans 12 amino acids. From germline, CDR1 is SGDLS and CDR2 YYNGEE. The CDR3 reads CASRGSSRSHTF. The CDR3 DNA is TGTGCCAGCAGAGGAAGTTCCCGCAGTCACACCTTC.

The CDR3 region has the DNA TGTGCCAGCAGCGTAGAGTCAAATACGCACAATTTTGGGTTCTTC. Protein: CASSVESNTHNFGFF. The chain recombines TRBV9 with TRBJ2-1; D not certain. The germline V gene has CDR1 SGDLS and CDR2 YYNGEE. Between the trimmed V and J ends, which lost 0 bases and 15 bases, there was a span of 22 bases. The CDR3 spans 15 residues.

The J gene is TRBJ2-7, the V gene TRBV2; D is perhaps TRBD1 (6 bases). In germline, CDR1 is SNHLY, CDR2 FYNNEI. Trimming pared 6 bases from V and 6 bases from J, leaving 15 bases between. This CDR3 spans 13 amino acids. The CDR3 spells CASSSQGLGEQYV. The CDR3, as DNA: TGTGCCAGCAGCTCACAGGGTCTTGGCGAGCAGTACGTC.

A note on this clonotype: Germline and junction disagree at one end, which may indicate a read error. The chain joins TRBV24-1 to TRBJ1-2, with a tentative D call TRBD1 (5 bases). Germline-derived CDR1 and CDR2 are KGHDR and SFDVKD. CDR3 length equals 13 residues. CDR3 sequence reads: CPTLDNLNYGYTF. The DNA for the CDR3 is TGTCCCACCCTGGACAACTTGAACTATGGCTACACCTTC.

This clonotype was recorded at least ten times. The rearrangement links TRBV19 to TRBJ2-3; D not resolved. In germline, CDR1 is LNHDA, CDR2 SQIVND (reference sequence). The V gene lost 7 bases and the J gene lost 4 bases, with 15 bases spanning the gap. CDR3 length equals 14 residues. CDR3 loop: CASNQVFGPDTQYF. The CDR3 DNA follows: TGTGCCAGTAACCAGGTTTTTGGCCCAGATACGCAGTATTTT.

Worth noting for this clonotype: Likely a read error: the CDR3 ends without its conserved phenylalanine or tryptophan. Because the CDR3's place on the DNA is in doubt, the DNA is left out and the CDR3 is given as listed by TCRdb. The V and J genes are TRBV2 and TRBJ2-1; the DNA was not compared with TRBD1, the D call given in the table. The CDR3 spans 16 amino acids, including both terminal residues. The germline V gene has CDR1 SNHLY and CDR2 FYNNEI. CDR3 sequence: CASGDGGTDTQYFRFV.

This clonotype was picked up one time. This chain uses TRBV5-1 with TRBJ2-1, with 10 bases matching TRBD1. CDR3 length: 14 amino acids. Germline values: CDR1 SGHRS, CDR2 YFSETQ. The trim removed 2 bases at V and 5 bases at J, leaving 1 base unmatched. CDR3 loop: CASSLGTGDNEQFF. As DNA, the CDR3 is TGCGCCAGCAGCTTAGGGACAGGGGACAATGAGCAGTTCTTC.

V usage is TRBV7-9 and J usage is TRBJ1-2; TRBD1 is a possible D gene (5 bases). The CDR3 runs 17 residues. CDR1 and CDR2 from the germline V gene are SEHNR and FQNEAQ (reference sequence). V shed 0 bases and J shed 8 bases, with 22 bases lying between them. The CDR3 DNA reads as TGTGCCAGCAGCTTAGCGGATAGCTACGGGGCCAACGTCGGCTACACCTTC. Protein sequence: CASSLADSYGANVGYTF.

As for this clonotype: One end of the junction varies from germline; a read error may be responsible. The chain links TRBV19 to TRBJ2-3; TRBD2 matches at 7 bases. From germline, CDR1 is LNHDA and CDR2 SQIVND (reference sequence). The CDR3 covers 17 residues. As DNA, the CDR3 is TGTGCCAGTGGTATCCCTACTCTGGCGGGAGACACAGATACGCAGTATTTT. Translated: CASGIPTLAGDTDTQYF. Filled out from reference TRBV19 and TRBJ2-3, the complete variable domain reads DGGITQSPKYLFRKEGQNVTLSCEQNLNHDAMYWYRQDPGQGLRLIYYSQIVNDFQKGDIAEGYSVSREKKESFPLTVTSAQKNPTAFYLCASGIPTLAGDTDTQYFGPGTRLTVL.

As regards this clonotype: This CDR3 is missing its conserved last phenylalanine or tryptophan, likely due to a read error. The DNA is left out, because the CDR3 cannot be placed on it with certainty; the CDR3 is given as TCRdb lists it. This chain links TRBV19 with TRBJ2-1; TRBD2, as called in the table, went unchecked against the DNA. Germline loops: CDR1 LNHDA, CDR2 SQIVND (reference sequence). The CDR3 is 16 residues long, counting both termini. This CDR3 reads CASSIASGAYHEQLFV.

Notes on this clonotype: The conserved final phenylalanine or tryptophan is absent from the CDR3, which likely points to a read error. The DNA is left out, because the CDR3 cannot be placed on it with certainty; the CDR3 is given as TCRdb lists it. V is TRBV15 and J is TRBJ2-1; the listed D gene, TRBD2, was not tested against the DNA. CDR1 LNHNV and CDR2 YYDKDF come from the germline V gene (reference sequence). The CDR3 is made up of 16 amino acids, end residues included. CDR3 amino acids: CASSFQRSGGSDGQGS.

A note on this clonotype: No conserved phenylalanine or tryptophan is present at the end of the CDR3, so a read error is the likely explanation. The DNA is left out, because the CDR3 cannot be placed on it with certainty; the CDR3 is given as TCRdb lists it. This chain uses TRBV10-3 with TRBJ1-6; TRBD1 is taken as the D call from the table, unchecked against the DNA. Germline V lookup: CDR1 ENHRY, CDR2 SYGVKD. The CDR3 numbers 13 amino acids, ends counted. The CDR3 sequence is CATLQGAHSPHHY.

As for this clonotype: The conserved final phenylalanine or tryptophan is absent from the CDR3, which likely points to a read error. The DNA is omitted, as the CDR3 cannot be located on it reliably, and the CDR3 follows TCRdb's listing. The V and J genes are TRBV7-3 and TRBJ1-2. The CDR3 region is 13 residues in length, termini included. Germline CDR1 reads SGHTA; CDR2 reads FQGTGA. CDR3 in amino acids: CASSQGLGGGYPY.

The chain recombines TRBV7-8 with TRBJ2-1; weak D call: TRBD2 (6 bases). The V end was cut by 1 base, the J end by 10 bases, with 20 bases between. This CDR3 comprises 16 residues. Germline-derived CDR1 and CDR2 are SGHVS and FQNEAQ. CDR3 sequence reads: CASSLGGGPDPQEQFF. For the CDR3, the DNA is TGTGCCAGCAGCTTAGGGGGAGGTCCCGATCCGCAGGAGCAGTTCTTC.

As regards this clonotype: Here the CDR3 omits its conserved ending phenylalanine or tryptophan, so a read error is the likely source. The DNA is left out, because the CDR3 cannot be placed on it with certainty; the CDR3 is given as TCRdb lists it. This sequence joins TRBV2 and TRBJ2-3; whether TRBD2, the table's D call, matches the DNA was not checked. The CDR3 extends over 14 residues, inclusive of both ends. CDR1 and CDR2 from the germline V gene are SNHLY and FYNNEI. The CDR3 loop reads CASSPAGGTETKYS.

The chain recombines TRBV7-6 with TRBJ1-2, with 8 positions matching TRBD1. Germline V CDR1 and CDR2: SGHVS, FNYEAQ. This CDR3 contains 14 residues. Trimming at V came to 1 base and at J to 9 bases, leaving 7 bases not matched to a gene. CDR3 amino acids: CASSLDTGGESYTF. CDR3 bases: TGTGCCAGCAGCTTAGACACAGGGGGGGAGAGCTACACCTTC.

The chain couples TRBV7-8 to TRBJ1-1; D gene unclear. With 1 base removed from V and 2 bases from J, the gap between germline ends came to 11 bases. The CDR3 extends over 15 amino acids. CDR1 SGHVS and CDR2 FQNEAQ come from the germline V gene. CDR3 DNA sequence: TGTGCCAGCAGCTTAGAGCGGAGTCCCAACACTGAAGCTTTCTTT. Translating it yields CASSLERSPNTEAFF.